The T cell receptor beta chain under discussion was sequenced for a study of regulatory T cells in long-lasting Graves disease. The sample's time point: persistent/refractory GD, antithyroid drugs over 5 years with positive TRAb. RNA isolated from PBMCs was used to make the TCR library. Tubes containing EDTA received approximately 9.8 milliliters of drawn peripheral blood. Germline V gene lookup returns CDR1 KGHDR and CDR2 SFDVKD. This CDR3 spans 15 amino acids. V was shortened by 9 bases and J by 8 bases, with 24 bases between the two germline ends. Researchers made TCR beta libraries by using iRepertoire HTBI primers and running Arm-PCR on CDR3 regions. TCRdb re-derived calls from the multiplex PCR reads in MiXCR, one entry per CDR3 protein. Here the sample spans roughly 300,000 distinct CDR3 sequences, 15% to 20% being singletons.

The sequencing used peripheral blood mononuclear cells (PBMCs), collected when the disease was refractory, from a patient treated with antithyroid drugs. This clonotype originated in a female donor with Graves disease. The chain employs TRBV24-1 and TRBJ1-2; tentatively, D is TRBD1 (5 bases). DNA of the CDR3: TGTGCCACCTCCCCCCCCGGGGGGGAGGTATGGGGCTACACCTTC. Its translation is CATSPPGGEVWGYTF.